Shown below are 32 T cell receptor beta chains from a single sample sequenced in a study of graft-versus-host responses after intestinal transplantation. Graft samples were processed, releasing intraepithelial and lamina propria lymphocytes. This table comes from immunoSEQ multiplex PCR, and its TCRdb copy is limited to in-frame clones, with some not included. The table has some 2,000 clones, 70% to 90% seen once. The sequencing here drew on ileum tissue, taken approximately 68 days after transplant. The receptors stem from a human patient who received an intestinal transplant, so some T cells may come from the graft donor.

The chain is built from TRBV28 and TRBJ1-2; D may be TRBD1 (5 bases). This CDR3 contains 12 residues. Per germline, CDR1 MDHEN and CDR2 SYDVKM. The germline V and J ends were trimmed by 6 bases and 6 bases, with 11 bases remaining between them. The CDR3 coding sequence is TGTGCCAGCAGCTCTCGGGGACATGGCTACACCTTC. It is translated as CASSSRGHGYTF.

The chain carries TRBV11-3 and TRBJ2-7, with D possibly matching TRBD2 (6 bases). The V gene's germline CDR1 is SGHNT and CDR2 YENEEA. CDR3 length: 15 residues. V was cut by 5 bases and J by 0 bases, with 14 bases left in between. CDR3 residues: CASSPTTGDSYEQYF. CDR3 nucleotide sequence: TGTGCCAGCAGCCCCACTACGGGAGACTCCTACGAGCAGTACTTC.

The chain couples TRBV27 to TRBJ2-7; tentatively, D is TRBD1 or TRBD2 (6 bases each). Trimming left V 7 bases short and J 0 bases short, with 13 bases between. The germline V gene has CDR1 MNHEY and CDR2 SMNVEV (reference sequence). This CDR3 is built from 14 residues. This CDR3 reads CASKIGGSSYEQYF. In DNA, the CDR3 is TGTGCCAGCAAAATAGGGGGGAGCTCCTACGAGCAGTACTTC.

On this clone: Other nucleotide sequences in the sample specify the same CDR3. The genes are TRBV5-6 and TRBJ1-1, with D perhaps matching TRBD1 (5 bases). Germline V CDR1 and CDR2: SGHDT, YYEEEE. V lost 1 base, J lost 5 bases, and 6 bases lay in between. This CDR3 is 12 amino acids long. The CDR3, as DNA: TGTGCCAGCAGCTTGAGGGGTACTGAAGCTTTCTTT. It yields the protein CASSLRGTEAFF.

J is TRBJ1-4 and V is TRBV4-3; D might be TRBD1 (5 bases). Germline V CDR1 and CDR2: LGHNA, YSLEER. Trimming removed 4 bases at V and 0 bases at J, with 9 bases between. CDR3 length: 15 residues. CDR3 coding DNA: TGCGCCAGCAGCCCCCGGGGGGCAACTAATGAAAAACTGTTTTTT. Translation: CASSPRGATNEKLFF.

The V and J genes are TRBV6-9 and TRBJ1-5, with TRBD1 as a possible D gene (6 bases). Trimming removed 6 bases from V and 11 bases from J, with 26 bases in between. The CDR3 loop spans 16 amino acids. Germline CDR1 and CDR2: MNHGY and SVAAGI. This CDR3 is CASRVMTGPEYRTQHF. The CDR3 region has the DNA TGTGCCAGCAGAGTAATGACAGGACCAGAATATAGGACCCAGCATTTT.

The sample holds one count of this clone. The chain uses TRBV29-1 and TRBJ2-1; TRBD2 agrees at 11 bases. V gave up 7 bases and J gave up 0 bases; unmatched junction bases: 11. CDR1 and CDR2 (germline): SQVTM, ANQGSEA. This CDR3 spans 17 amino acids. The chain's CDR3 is CSAERGLAGFSYNEQFF. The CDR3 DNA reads TGCAGCGCGGAGAGAGGACTAGCGGGTTTCTCCTACAATGAGCAGTTCTTC.

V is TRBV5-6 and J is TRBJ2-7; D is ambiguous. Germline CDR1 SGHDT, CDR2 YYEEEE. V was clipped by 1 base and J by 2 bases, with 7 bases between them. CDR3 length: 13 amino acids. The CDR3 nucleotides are TGTGCCAGCAGCTTGATGAGGCCCTACGAGCAGTACTTC. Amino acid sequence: CASSLMRPYEQYF.

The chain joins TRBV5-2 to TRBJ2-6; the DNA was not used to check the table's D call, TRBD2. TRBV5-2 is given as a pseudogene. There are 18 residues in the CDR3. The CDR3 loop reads CASNLKREYTSRANVLTF. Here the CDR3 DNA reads TGTGCCAGCAATTTGAAGCGAGAGTACACAAGTCGGGCCAACGTCCTGACTTTC.

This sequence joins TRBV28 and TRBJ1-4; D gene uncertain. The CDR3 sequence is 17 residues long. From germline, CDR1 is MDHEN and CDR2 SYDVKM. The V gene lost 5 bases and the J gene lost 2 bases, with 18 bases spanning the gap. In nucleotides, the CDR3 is TGTGCCAGCAGTCCGAGGGAGGTAGCCTACACTAATGAAAAACTGTTTTTT. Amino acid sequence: CASSPREVAYTNEKLFF.

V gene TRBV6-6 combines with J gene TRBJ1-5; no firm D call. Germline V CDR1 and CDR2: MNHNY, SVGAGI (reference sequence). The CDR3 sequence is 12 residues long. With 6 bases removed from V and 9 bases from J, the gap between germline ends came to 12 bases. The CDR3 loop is CASRHRTLPQHF. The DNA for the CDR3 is TGTGCCAGCAGACACCGGACTCTGCCCCAGCATTTT.

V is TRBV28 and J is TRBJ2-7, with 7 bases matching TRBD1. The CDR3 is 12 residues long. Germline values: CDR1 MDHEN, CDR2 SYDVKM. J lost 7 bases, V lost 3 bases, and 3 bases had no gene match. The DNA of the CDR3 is TGTGCCAGCAGTTTGCACAGGGGTGAGCAGTACTTC. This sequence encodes CASSLHRGEQYF.

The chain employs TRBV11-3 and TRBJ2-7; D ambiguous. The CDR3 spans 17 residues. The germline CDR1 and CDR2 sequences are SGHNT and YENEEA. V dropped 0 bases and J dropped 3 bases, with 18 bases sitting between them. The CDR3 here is CASSLDQTPLRRYEQYF. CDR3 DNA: TGTGCCAGCAGCTTAGACCAGACTCCTCTTCGACGCTACGAGCAGTACTTC.

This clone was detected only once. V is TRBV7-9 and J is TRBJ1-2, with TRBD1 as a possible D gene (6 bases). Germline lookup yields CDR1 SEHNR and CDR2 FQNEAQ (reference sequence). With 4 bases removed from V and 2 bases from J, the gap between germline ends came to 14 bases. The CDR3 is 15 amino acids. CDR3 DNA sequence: TGTGCCAGCAGCTCCGCGAAGGGGGGAAACTATGGCTACACCTTC. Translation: CASSSAKGGNYGYTF. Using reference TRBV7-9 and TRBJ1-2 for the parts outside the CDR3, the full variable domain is DTGVSQNPRHKITKRGQNVTFRCDPISEHNRLYWYRQTLGQGPEFLTYFQNEAQLEKSRLLSDRFSAERPKGSFSTLEIQRTEQGDSAMYLCASSSAKGGNYGYTFGSGTRLTVV.

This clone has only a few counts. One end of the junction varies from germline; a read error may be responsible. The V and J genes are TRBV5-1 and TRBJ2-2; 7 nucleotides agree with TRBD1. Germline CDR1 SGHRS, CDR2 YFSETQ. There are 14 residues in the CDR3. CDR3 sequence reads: CARSLARGTGELFF. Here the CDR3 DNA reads TGCGCCCGCAGCTTGGCCAGGGGGACCGGGGAGCTGTTTTTT.

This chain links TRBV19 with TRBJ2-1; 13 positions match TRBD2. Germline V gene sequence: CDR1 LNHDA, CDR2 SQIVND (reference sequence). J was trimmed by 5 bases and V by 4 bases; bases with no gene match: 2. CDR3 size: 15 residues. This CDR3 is CASSKTSGGNNEQFF. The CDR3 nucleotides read TGTGCCAGTAGTAAGACTAGCGGGGGGAACAATGAGCAGTTCTTC.

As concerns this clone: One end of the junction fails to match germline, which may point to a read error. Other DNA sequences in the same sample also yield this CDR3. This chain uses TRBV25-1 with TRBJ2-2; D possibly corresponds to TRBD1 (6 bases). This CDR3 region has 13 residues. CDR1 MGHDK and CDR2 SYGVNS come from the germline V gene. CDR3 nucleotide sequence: TGTGCCAGCAGTTTGACAGGCACCGGAGAGCTGTTTTTT. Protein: CASSLTGTGELFF.

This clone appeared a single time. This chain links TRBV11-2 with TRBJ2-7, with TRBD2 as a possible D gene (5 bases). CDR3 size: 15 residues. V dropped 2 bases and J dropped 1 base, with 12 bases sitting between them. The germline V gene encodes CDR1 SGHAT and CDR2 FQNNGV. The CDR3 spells CASSLSTSSSYEQYF. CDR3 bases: TGTGCCAGCAGCTTAAGTACTAGTTCTTCCTACGAGCAGTACTTC.

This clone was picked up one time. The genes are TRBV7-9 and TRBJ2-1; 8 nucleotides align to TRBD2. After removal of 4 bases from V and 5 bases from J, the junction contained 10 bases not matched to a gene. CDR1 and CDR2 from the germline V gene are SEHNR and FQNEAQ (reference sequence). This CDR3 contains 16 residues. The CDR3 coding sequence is TGTGCCAGCAGCTGGAAGCGGGAGATTTTGGACAATGAGCAGTTCTTC. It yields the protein CASSWKREILDNEQFF. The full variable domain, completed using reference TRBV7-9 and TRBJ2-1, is DTGVSQNPRHKITKRGQNVTFRCDPISEHNRLYWYRQTLGQGPEFLTYFQNEAQLEKSRLLSDRFSAERPKGSFSTLEIQRTEQGDSAMYLCASSWKREILDNEQFFGPGTRLTVL.

CDR3 amino acids: CASTGDPGNIQYF. The CDR3 nucleotides are TGTGCCAGTACAGGGGACCCCGGAAACATTCAGTACTTC. The chain is built from TRBV18 and TRBJ2-4, with 7 bases identical to TRBD1. The ends lost 9 bases at V and 6 bases at J; junction bases unmatched: 8. Looked up from germline, CDR1 is KGHSH and CDR2 is LQKENI. The CDR3 covers 13 residues.

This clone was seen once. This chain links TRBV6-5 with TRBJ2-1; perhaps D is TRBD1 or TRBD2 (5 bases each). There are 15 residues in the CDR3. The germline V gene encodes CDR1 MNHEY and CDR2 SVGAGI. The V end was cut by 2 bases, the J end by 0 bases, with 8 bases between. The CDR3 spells CASSYGAGSYNEQFF. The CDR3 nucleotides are TGTGCCAGCAGTTACGGGGCGGGCTCCTACAATGAGCAGTTCTTC.

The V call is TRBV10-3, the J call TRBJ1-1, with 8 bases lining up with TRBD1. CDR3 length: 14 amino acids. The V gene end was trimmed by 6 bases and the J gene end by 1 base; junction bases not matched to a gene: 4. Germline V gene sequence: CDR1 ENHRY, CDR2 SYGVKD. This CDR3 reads CAISVQGGNTEAFF. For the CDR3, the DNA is TGTGCCATCAGCGTACAGGGGGGGAACACTGAAGCTTTCTTT.

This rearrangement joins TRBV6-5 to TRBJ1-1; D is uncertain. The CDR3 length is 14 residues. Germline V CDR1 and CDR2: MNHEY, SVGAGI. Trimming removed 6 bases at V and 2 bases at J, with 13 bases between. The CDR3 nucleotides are TGTGCCAGCAGCGATGGCAGGATTAACACTGAAGCTTTCTTT. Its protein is CASSDGRINTEAFF.

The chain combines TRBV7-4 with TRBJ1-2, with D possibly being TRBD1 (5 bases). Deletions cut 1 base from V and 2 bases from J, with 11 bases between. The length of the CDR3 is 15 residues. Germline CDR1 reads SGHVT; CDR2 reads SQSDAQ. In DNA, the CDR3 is TGTGCCAGCAGCTTAGAAGGGGCCAGCAACTATGGCTACACCTTC. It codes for CASSLEGASNYGYTF.

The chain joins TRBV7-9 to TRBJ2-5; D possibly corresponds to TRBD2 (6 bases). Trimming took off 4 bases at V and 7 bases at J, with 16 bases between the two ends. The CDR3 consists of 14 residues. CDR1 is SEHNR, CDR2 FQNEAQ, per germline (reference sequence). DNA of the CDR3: TGTGCCAGCAGCTCCCTGGCGGGGTACGGGACCCAGTACTTC. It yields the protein CASSSLAGYGTQYF.

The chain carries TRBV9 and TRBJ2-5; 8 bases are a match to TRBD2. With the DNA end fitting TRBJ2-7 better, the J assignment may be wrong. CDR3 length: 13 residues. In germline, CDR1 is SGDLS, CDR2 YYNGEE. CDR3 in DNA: TGTGCCAGCAGCGTAGGACTAGCGTACGAGCAGTACTTC. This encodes CASSVGLAYEQYF.

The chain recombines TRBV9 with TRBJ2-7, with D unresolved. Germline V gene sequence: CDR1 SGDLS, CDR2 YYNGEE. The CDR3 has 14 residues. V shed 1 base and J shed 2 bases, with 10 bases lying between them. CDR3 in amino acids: CASSVKDRTYEQYF. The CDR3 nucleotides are TGTGCCAGCAGCGTAAAGGACCGAACCTACGAGCAGTACTTC.

The CDR3: CASSLDRTGGNYGYTF. The CDR3 bases are TGTGCCAGCAGCTTAGATAGGACAGGGGGCAACTATGGCTACACCTTC. This chain uses TRBV7-6 with TRBJ1-2; 11 nucleotides align to TRBD1. The CDR3 is made up of 16 amino acids. Unmatched junction bases numbered 3, after V lost 1 base and J lost 2 bases. Germline V lookup: CDR1 SGHVS, CDR2 FNYEAQ.

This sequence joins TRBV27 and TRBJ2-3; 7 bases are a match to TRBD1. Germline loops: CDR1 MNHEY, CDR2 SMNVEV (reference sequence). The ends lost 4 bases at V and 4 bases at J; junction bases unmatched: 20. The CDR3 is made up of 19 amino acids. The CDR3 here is CASSSGGPRQGWWADTQYF. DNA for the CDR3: TGTGCCAGCAGTTCAGGGGGACCACGACAGGGCTGGTGGGCAGATACGCAGTATTTT.

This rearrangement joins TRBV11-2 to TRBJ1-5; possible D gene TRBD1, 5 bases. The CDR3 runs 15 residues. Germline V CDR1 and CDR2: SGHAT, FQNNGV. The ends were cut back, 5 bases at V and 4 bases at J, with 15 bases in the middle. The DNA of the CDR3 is TGTGCCAGCAGCCCTAGGACTAACAGGAATCAGCCCCAGCATTTT. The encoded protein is CASSPRTNRNQPQHF.

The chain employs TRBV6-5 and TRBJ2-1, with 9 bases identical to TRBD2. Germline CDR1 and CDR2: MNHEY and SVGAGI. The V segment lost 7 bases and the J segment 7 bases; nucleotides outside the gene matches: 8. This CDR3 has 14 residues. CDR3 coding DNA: TGTGCCAGCACCAAAGGGCGGGAGGGGAATGAGCAGTTCTTC. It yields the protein CASTKGREGNEQFF.

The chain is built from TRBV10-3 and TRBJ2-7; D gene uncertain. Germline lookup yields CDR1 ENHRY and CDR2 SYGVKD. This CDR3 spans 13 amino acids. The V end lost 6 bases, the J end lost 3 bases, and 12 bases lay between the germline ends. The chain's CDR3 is CAIRAHRIYEQYF. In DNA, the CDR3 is TGTGCCATCAGGGCACACCGGATCTACGAGCAGTACTTC.